The 10 T cell receptor beta chains in this list originate from one sample, sequenced in a study of blood T cell repertoires in COVID-19. Here immunoSEQ multiplex PCR was the method, and the copy in TCRdb shows in-frame clones only, minus some. The sample has about 150,000 clones; more than 80% are singletons. What was sequenced was peripheral blood. These receptors were collected from a woman in her thirties or forties with acute or convalescent COVID-19.

V usage is TRBV5-1 and J usage is TRBJ2-3, with TRBD2 matching 11 bases. V lost 1 base, J lost 4 bases, and 2 bases stayed unmatched. Germline V gene data show CDR1 as SGHRS and CDR2 as YFSETQ. The CDR3 sequence is 15 residues long. CDR3 region: CASSLTSGSADTQYF. Written as DNA, the CDR3 is TGCGCCAGCAGCTTGACTAGCGGGAGCGCAGATACGCAGTATTTT.

This rearrangement joins TRBV14 to TRBJ1-6, with 8 nucleotides matching TRBD1. The CDR3 is 17 amino acids. V was clipped by 1 base and J by 4 bases; unmatched bases: 6. The germline V gene encodes CDR1 SGHDN and CDR2 FVKESK. In DNA, the CDR3 is TGTGCCAGCAGCCAAGGAACCTGGACAGGGTATAATTCACCCCTCCACTTT. Its translation is CASSQGTWTGYNSPLHF.

The V and J genes are TRBV24-1 and TRBJ2-1, with 7 bases identical to TRBD2. CDR3 length equals 17 residues. Germline V gene sequence: CDR1 KGHDR, CDR2 SFDVKD. Germline trimming cut 4 bases from V and 2 bases from J; bases unmatched to any gene: 10. CDR3 sequence: CATSEHTGTTTYNEQFF. As DNA, the CDR3 is TGTGCCACCAGTGAGCATACCGGGACTACCACCTACAATGAGCAGTTCTTC.

The J gene is TRBJ2-5, the V gene TRBV5-1; no clear D gene. The ends were cut back, 5 bases at V and 3 bases at J, with 5 bases in the middle. This CDR3 spans 11 amino acids. Germline CDR1 and CDR2: SGHRS and YFSETQ. CDR3 DNA: TGCGCCAGCAGTTATGAAGAGACCCAGTACTTC. Translating it yields CASSYEETQYF.

The chain uses TRBV6-5 and TRBJ1-5, with D possibly TRBD1 on 5 matching bases. CDR3 length equals 15 residues. V was shortened by 5 bases and J by 6 bases, with 17 bases between the two germline ends. CDR1 is MNHEY, CDR2 SVGAGI, per germline. In DNA, the CDR3 is TGTGCCAGCAGTATGCAGGGAAGCGCGACTCAGCCCCAGCATTTT. Translated: CASSMQGSATQPQHF.

The chain joins TRBV5-5 to TRBJ2-1; 8 bases line up with TRBD2. After removal of 1 base from V and 4 bases from J, the junction contained 4 bases not matched to a gene. The CDR3 has 15 amino acids. Germline V gene sequence: CDR1 SGHKS, CDR2 YYEKEE (reference sequence). This chain's CDR3 is CASSLLRGAYNEQFF. The CDR3 DNA is TGTGCCAGCAGCTTGCTGCGGGGGGCTTACAATGAGCAGTTCTTC.

The chain carries TRBV7-2 and TRBJ2-7, with 9 bases aligning to TRBD2. The CDR3 spans 15 residues. Trimming took 4 bases from V and 5 from J; bases not matched to a gene: 9. CDR1 is SGHTA, CDR2 FQGNSA, per germline. CDR3 residues: CASSSPTSGRNEQYF. CDR3 in DNA: TGTGCCAGCAGCTCTCCAACTAGCGGGCGAAACGAGCAGTACTTC.

This clone came up a few times. The V and J genes are TRBV18 and TRBJ2-7; no reliable D call. With 2 bases removed from V and 3 bases from J, the gap between germline ends came to 8 bases. The CDR3 is 13 amino acids. Looked up from germline, CDR1 is KGHSH and CDR2 is LQKENI. This CDR3 reads CASSPKQNYEQYF. CDR3 bases: TGTGCCAGCTCACCAAAACAGAACTACGAGCAGTACTTC.

The chain carries TRBV28 and TRBJ1-2; D possibly corresponds to TRBD1 (5 bases). The V end lost 6 bases, the J end lost 7 bases, and 9 bases lay between the germline ends. The CDR3 has 11 residues. CDR1 and CDR2 from the germline V gene are MDHEN and SYDVKM. This chain's CDR3 is CASSPGFGYTF. CDR3 in DNA: TGTGCCAGCAGCCCAGGGTTTGGCTACACCTTC.

By its share, this clone is medium-sized. V and J are TRBV9 and TRBJ2-7; D is ambiguous. CDR1 and CDR2 from the germline V gene are SGDLS and YYNGEE. CDR3 size: 15 residues. V was clipped by 3 bases and J by 2 bases, with 15 bases between them. The CDR3 DNA reads TGTGCCAGCAGCGCAGAAGCGACGGCGACCTACGAGCAGTACTTC. The encoded protein is CASSAEATATYEQYF.